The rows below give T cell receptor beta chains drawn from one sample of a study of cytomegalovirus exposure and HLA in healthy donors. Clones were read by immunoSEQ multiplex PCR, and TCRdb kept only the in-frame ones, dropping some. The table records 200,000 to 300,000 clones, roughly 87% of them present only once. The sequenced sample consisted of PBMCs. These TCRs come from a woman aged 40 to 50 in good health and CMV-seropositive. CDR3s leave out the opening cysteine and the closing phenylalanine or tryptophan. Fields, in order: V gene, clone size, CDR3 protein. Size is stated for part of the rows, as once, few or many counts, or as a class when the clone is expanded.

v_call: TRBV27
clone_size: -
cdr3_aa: ASQGRGGYGYT

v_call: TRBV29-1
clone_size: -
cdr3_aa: SVETGQASYEQY

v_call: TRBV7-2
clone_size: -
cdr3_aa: ASSSDVTVLRYEQY

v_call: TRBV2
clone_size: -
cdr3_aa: ASSVWGEGGYT

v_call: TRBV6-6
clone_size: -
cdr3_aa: ASTPGLDLTGELF

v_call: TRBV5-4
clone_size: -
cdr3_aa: ASSLTTGGNNEKLF

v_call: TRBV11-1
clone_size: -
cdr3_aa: ASRVDRGRGGYT

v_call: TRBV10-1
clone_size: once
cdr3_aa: ASSDQGAMDEAF

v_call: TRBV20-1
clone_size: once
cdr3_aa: SARGQGDT

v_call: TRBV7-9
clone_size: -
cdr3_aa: ASSFSQPIEKNTEAF

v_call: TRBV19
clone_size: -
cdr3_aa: ASSIRRSSYNEQF

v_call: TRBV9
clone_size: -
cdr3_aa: ASSVGTGGPQETQY

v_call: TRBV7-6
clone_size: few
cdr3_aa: ASSISGTGSDTQY

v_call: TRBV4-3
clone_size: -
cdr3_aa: ASSSSGASGEAGANVLT

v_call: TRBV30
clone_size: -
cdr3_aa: AWSVQYNEQF

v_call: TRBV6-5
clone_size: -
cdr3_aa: ASSYFAGGGNEKLF

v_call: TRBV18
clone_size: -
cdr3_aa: ASSPPGTTSSYNEQF

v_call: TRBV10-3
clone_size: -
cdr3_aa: AIKTTGAPYGYT

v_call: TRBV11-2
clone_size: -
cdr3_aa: ASSPKTSGSDTYEQY

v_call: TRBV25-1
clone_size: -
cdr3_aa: ASSSRTARNEKLF

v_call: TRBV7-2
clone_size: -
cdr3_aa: ASSLVGLPANQPQH

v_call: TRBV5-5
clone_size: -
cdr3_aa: ASKEQQNQPQH

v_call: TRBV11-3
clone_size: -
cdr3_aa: ASSPRDRREKLF

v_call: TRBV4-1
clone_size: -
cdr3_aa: ASSQPWGRGAPEEQF

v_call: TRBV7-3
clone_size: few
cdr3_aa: ASSSSGQKQETQY

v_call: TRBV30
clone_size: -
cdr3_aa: AWSTALNYGYT

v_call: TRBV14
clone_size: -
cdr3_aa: ASSQGTGTGYTEAF

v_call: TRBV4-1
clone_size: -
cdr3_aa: ASSQDSRQGPHGYT

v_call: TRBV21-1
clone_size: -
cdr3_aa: ASSKVADRETYEQY

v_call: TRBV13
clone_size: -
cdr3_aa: ASSLEEGEAGNTIY

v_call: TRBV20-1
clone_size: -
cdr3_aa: SASDYEQF

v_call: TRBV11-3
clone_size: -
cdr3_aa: ASSLGGGGGFTEAF

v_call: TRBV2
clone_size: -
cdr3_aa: ASSEEGTGVGQPQH

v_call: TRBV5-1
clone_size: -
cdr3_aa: ASSAGQGATTEAF

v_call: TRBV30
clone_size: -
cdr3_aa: AWSQGADGNQPQH

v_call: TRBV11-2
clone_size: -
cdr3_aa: ASSLGDYTRQY

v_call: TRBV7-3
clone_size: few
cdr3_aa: ASSLTGSEQY

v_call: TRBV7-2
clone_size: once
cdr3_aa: ASSPYHENTEAF

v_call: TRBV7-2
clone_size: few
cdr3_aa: ASSSRTGGDQPQH

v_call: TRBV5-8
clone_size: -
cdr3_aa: ASSPGWRGRANQPQH

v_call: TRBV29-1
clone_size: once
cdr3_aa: SANLGGAGELF

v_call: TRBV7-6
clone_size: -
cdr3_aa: ASSPRTSGRDTQY

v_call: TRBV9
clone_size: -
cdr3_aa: ASSIEGQNTEAF

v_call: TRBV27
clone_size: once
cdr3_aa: ASSLSPPAGGNTGELF

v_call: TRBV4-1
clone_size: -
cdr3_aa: ASSLPGGTGGLYEQY

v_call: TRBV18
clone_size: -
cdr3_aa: ASSAQGAGGYT

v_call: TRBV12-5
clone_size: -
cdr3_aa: ASGLGTVNQPQH

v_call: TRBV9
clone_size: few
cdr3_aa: ASSAGRRDTEAF

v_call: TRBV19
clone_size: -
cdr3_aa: ASVSRDKNYNEQF

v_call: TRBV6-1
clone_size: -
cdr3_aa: ASMFGRAAEAF

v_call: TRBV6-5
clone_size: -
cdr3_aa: ASRDDTLNQETQY

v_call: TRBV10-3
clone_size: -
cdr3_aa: AISEIEGDSQH

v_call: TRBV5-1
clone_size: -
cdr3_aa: ASSFDSGSYEQY

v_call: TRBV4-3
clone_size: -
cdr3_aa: ASSQDIGTGISPLH